The clone carrying this TCR beta chain was found a few times. Its antigen is as yet unknown. These data belong to a study of shared clonotypes between healthy human individuals. Study-wide results and limits: Genetic and exposure-history diversity was limited by the small donor number.

The CDR3 is 13 amino acids. The V and J ends lost 3 bases and 1 base respectively, with 9 bases between them. Germline assignment: CDR1 SQVTM and CDR2 ANQGSEA. Unsorted PBMC DNA was sequenced on ten immunoSEQ deep assay plates. Produced via immunoSEQ multiplex PCR; TCRdb's table is partial and in-frame only. This table holds 450,000 to 650,000 clones, about 80% found once. This clonotype was obtained from a woman between 35 and 50 years old in good health. Some clones in this sample may be carry-over from other donors' samples. J is TRBJ1-2 and V is TRBV29-1; D uncertain. Source material: PBMCs. The CDR3 region is CSVDPQNNYGYTF. Written as DNA, the CDR3 is TGCAGCGTTGACCCCCAGAATAACTATGGCTACACCTTC.